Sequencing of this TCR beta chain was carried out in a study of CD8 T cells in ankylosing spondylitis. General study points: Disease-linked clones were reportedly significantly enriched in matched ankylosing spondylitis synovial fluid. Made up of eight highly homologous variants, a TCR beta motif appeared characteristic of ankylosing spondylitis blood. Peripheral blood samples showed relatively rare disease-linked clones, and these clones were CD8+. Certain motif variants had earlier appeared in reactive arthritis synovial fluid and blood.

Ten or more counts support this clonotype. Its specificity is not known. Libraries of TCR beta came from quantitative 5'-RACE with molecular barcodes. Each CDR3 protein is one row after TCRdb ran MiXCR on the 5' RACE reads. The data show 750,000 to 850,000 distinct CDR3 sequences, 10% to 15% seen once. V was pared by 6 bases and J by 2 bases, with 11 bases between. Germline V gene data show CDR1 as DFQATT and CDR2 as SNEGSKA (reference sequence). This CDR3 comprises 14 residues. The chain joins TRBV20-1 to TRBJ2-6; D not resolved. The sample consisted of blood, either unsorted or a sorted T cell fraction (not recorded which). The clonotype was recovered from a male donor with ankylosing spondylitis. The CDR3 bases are TGCAGTGCCCGCCGACCTGCTGGGGCCAACGTCCTGACTTTC. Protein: CSARRPAGANVLTF.